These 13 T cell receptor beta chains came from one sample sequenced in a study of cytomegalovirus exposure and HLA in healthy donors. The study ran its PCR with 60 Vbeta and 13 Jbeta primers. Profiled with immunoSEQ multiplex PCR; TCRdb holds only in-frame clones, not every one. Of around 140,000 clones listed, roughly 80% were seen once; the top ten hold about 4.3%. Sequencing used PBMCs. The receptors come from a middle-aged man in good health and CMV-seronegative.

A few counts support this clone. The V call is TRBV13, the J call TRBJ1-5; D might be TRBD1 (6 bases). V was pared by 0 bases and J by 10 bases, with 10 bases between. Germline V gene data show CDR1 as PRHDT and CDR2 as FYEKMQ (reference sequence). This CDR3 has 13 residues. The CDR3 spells CASSLGSGDPQHF. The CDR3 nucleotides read TGTGCCAGCAGCTTAGGTTCAGGGGACCCCCAGCATTTT. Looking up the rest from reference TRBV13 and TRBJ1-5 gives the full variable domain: AAGVIQSPRHLIKEKRETATLKCYPIPRHDTVYWYQQGPGQDPQFLISFYEKMQSDKGSIPDRFSAQQFSDYHSELNMSSLELGDSALYFCASSLGSGDPQHFGDGTRLSIL.

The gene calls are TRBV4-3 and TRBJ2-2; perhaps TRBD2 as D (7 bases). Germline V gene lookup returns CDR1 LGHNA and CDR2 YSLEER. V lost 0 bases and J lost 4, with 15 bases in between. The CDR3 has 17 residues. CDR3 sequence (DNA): TGCGCCAGCAGCCAAGATGGTGGGGGGGCTGGCACCGGGGAGCTGTTTTTT. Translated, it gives CASSQDGGGAGTGELFF.

The CDR3 DNA reads TGCGCCAGCGATACAGGGGGTCCCACAGATACGCAGTATTTT. Translated: CASDTGGPTDTQYF. The J gene is TRBJ2-3, the V gene TRBV5-1; TRBD1 matches 8 bases. CDR3 size: 14 residues. Unmatched junction bases numbered 6, after V lost 7 bases and J lost 2 bases. Germline values: CDR1 SGHRS, CDR2 YFSETQ.

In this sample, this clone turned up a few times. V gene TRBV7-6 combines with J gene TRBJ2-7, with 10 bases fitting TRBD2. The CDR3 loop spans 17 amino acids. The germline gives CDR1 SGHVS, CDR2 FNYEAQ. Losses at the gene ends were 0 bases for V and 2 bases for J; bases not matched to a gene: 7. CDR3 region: CASSLAGWTSGTYEQYF. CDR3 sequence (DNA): TGTGCCAGCAGCTTAGCGGGGTGGACTAGCGGAACCTACGAGCAGTACTTC.

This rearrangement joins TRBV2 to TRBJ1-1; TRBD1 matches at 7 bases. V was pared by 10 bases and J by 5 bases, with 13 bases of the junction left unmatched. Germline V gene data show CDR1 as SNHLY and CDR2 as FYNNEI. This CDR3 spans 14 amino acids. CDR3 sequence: CATIEQGPPTEAFF. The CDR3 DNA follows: TGTGCCACCATCGAACAGGGGCCCCCGACTGAAGCTTTCTTT.

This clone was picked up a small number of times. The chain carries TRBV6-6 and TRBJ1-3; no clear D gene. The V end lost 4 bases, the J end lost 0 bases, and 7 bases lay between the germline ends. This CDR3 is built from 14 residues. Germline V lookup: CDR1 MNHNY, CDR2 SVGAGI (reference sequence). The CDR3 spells CASSLRSSGNTIYF. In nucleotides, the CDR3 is TGTGCCAGCAGTTTACGGTCCTCTGGAAACACCATATATTTT.

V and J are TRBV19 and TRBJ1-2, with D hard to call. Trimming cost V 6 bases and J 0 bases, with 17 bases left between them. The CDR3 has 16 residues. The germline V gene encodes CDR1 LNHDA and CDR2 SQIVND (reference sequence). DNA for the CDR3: TGTGCCAGTAGCCCCGCTGGAGGCTCCTCTAACTATGGCTACACCTTC. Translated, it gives CASSPAGGSSNYGYTF.

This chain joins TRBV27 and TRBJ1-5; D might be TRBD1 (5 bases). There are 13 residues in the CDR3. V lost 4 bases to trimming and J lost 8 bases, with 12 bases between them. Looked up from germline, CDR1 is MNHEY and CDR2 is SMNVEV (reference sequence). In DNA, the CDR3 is TGTGCCAGCAGTTACAGGCCCCCTAAGCCCCAGCATTTT. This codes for CASSYRPPKPQHF.

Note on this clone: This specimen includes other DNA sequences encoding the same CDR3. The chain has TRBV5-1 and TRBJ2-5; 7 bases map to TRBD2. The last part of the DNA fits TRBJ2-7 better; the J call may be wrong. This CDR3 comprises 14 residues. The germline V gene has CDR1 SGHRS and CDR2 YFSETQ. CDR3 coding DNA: TGCGCCAGCAGCTTGGGCGGGAGCTCCTACGAGCAGTACTTC. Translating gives CASSLGGSSYEQYF.

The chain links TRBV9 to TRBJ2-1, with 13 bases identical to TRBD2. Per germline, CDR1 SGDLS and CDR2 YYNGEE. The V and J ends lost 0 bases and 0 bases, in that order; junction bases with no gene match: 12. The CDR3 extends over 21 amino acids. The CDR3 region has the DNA TGTGCCAGCAGCGTAGCGACTAGCGGGGGGCCAAGTTTAAGCTCCTACAATGAGCAGTTCTTC. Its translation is CASSVATSGGPSLSSYNEQFF.

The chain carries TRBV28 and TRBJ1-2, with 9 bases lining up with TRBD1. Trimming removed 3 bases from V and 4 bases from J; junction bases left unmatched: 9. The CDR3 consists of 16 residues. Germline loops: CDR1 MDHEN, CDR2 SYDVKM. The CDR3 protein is CASSLVRDRVGYGYTF. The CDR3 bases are TGTGCCAGCAGTTTGGTCCGGGACAGGGTTGGCTATGGCTACACCTTC.

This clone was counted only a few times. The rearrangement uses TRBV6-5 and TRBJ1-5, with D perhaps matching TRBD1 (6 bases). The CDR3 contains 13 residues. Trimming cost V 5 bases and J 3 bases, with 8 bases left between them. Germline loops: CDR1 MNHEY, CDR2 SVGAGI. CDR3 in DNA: TGTGCCAGCAGTGGACAGTTCAATCAGCCCCAGCATTTT. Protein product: CASSGQFNQPQHF.

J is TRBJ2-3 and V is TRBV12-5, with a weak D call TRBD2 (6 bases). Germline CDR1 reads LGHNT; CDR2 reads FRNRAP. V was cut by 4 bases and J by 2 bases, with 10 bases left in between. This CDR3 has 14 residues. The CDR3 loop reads CASGSGTPTDTQYF. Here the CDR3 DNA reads TGTGCTAGTGGTTCCGGGACTCCCACAGATACGCAGTATTTT.